This paragraph reports one T cell receptor beta chain. The data stem from a study of cytomegalovirus exposure and HLA in healthy donors. Vbeta (60) and Jbeta (13) primers were used in the PCR. The table came from immunoSEQ multiplex PCR; TCRdb's copy has only in-frame clones and leaves some out. This table has roughly 180,000 clones, over 65% appearing once. J lost 7 bases, V lost 5 bases, and 5 bases had no gene match. Germline values: CDR1 MNHEY, CDR2 SMNVEV (reference sequence). CDR3 length: 13 amino acids. V is TRBV27 and J is TRBJ1-5, with 7 bases identical to TRBD1. The sequence came from a man aged 18 to 29 in good health and CMV-seronegative. Sequenced: PBMCs. This CDR3 reads CASSLTGAQPQHF. CDR3 coding DNA: TGTGCCAGCAGTCTCACAGGGGCCCAGCCCCAGCATTTT.